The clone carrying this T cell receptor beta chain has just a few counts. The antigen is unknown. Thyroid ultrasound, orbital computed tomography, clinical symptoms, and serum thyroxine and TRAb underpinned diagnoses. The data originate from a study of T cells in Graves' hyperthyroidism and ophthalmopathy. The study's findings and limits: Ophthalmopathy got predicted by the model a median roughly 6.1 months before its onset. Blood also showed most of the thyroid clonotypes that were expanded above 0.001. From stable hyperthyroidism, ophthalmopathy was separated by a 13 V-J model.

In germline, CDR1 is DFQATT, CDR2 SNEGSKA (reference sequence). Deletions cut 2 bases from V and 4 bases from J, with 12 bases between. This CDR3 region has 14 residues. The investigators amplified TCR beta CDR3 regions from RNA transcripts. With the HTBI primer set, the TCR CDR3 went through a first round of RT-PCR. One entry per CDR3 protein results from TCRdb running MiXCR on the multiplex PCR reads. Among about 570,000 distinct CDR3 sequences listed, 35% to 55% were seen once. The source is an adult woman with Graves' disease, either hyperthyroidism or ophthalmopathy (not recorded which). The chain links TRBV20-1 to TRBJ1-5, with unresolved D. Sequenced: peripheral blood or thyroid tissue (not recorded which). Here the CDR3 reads CSARKSNTNQPQHF. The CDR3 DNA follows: TGCAGTGCTAGAAAGTCGAACACTAATCAGCCCCAGCATTTT.